Described below is a single TCR beta chain sequence and its context. Its antigen is not yet known. Base-call qualities are not available, and no considerably larger clone is one nucleotide away. Collection of tumor samples took place before definitive surgery or chemotherapy. Genomic DNA was extracted by the MD Anderson Biospecimen Extraction Resource, and TCR sequencing was done by the MD Anderson Cancer Genomics Laboratory. The 75 to 100 tumor samples underwent high-throughput TCR profiling with ImmunoSEQ. Per the source publication's procedure: The repertoire diversity metrics included richness (unique productive sequences), clonality, evenness and relatedness, and the Bhattacharyya coefficient was used to measure similarity between samples. Conclusions stayed consistent in a sensitivity analysis that left out TCRs with fewer than two reads. In its TCRdb copy, this immuneACCESS table keeps in-frame sequences only and misses some clones. Where compared with another copy, unresolved V genes explain less than half of these, and the others have no known cause. Clonal size and the V and J genes are those of that table, whereas D and trimming came from the DNA. This sample lists 7,000 or so clones; more than 65% were detected once. The ten largest clones add up to 6.5% to 8.5% of the sample.

These data originate in a study of high-grade serous ovarian cancer treatment subgroups (dated by TCRdb to 2020 to 2023). Looking at the study overall: A mean of around 15,000 reads and more than 7,000 unique TCR beta rearrangements per sample was generated by sequencing. The study examined TCR beta repertoires in high-grade serous ovarian cancer patients who were grouped under a laparoscopic triage algorithm by complete gross resection or by neoadjuvant chemotherapy response. A cohort of 30 patients was included: about 10 with no residual disease after primary surgery (R0), about 10 who were excellent NACT responders, and about 10 who were poor NACT responders. One primary tumor sample and two metastatic tumor samples were contributed by each patient, so that some 83 samples were obtained in total. The paper's findings and limits, for the study overall: TCR clonal relatedness showed a positive correlation with neoantigen level and a trend toward positive correlation with copy number variation and mutation load from whole-genome sequencing. Repertoire similarity between tumors from the same patient ranged from 0.11 to 0.79, while tumors from different patients showed almost no similarity. TCR repertoire analyses were focused on CDR3, and CDR1 and CDR2 were not analyzed. Bulk tumor TCR sequencing lacked spatial information, limiting insight into HGSC tumor complexity and diversity.

Relative to germline, V is 2 bases shorter and J is 7 bases shorter, with 11 bases between their ends. From the germline V gene, CDR1 is MDHEN and CDR2 is SYDVKM. There are 14 amino acids in the CDR3, from cysteine to phenylalanine inclusive. The sequence is cut down to CDR3 DNA, 42 bases in frame from base 1. The source material was tumor tissue. The source is a human donor with high-grade serous ovarian cancer. The chain couples TRBV28 to TRBJ2-2; no D gene is confidently identified. The CDR3: CASSLREEGGELFF. In nucleotide form, the sequence is TGTGCCAGCAGTTTACGTGAGGAAGGCGGGGAGCTGTTTTTT.